This record looks at one T cell receptor (beta chain) sequence and its context. The antigen this receptor binds is unknown. Per-base quality was not reported, and no clone a single base away is much larger than it. Collaborating institutions collected whole blood in K2EDTA tubes following their own protocols. For TCRbeta analysis, collaborators shipped samples in one of three forms: frozen whole blood, isolated PBMCs, or DNA extracted from either of those sample types. The data were obtained in a study of blood T cell repertoires in COVID-19 (dated by TCRdb to 2018 to 2020). Regarding the research as a whole: Samples from collaborators originated in the United States, Italy and Spain and spanned both the acute and convalescent phases of COVID-19. The material from the prospective study consisted of cDNA or gDNA derived from T cells, B-cell-depleted T cells, or PBMCs. Subjects who had been exposed to COVID-19, were actively infected with it, or had recovered from it provided the deeply sampled blood TCRbeta repertoires that made up the dataset. The repertoires were made available in a free public database intended to serve as a resource for research on the immune response to SARS-CoV-2. The samples were drawn from two sources: the first 160 participants of the ongoing ImmuneRACE study, and fewer than 1,500 subjects contributed by 6 global collaborators. A de-identified subject ID, COVID-19 status, age in years and sex were almost always included in the sample metadata. Where available, HLA class I and class II types were taken from metadata supplied by the sample provider and were not determined by assay-based typing. Here is what the overall study found, with its caveats: The quantity of clinical and demographic metadata differed by source and by participant and was supplied without curation.

The CDR3 has 16 amino acids, counting the end cysteine and phenylalanine. Only CDR3 DNA remains: 48 bases, in frame from the first base. CDR1 and CDR2 are read off the germline V gene (reference sequence) as SGHKS and YYEKEE. V and J lose 0 bases and 2 bases, and a span of 12 bases separates them. The immunoSEQ Assay, a bias-controlled multiplex PCR, was used to amplify TCRbeta CDR3 regions from genomic DNA. The source study handled its data this way. The number of nucleated cells in each sample was estimated from the amplification of reference gene primers within the assay. To quantify the absolute abundance of each unique TCRbeta CDR3 rearrangement, sequence reads were collapsed and filtered. For each sample, productive Simpson clonality was calculated by taking the square root of Simpson's diversity index across productive rearrangements. Entries here come from immuneACCESS through TCRdb and include only in-frame sequences with V and J called. Some clones fail to appear in such tables; in the studies checked, an unresolved V gene covers under half of the shortfall, and the cause of the remainder is unknown. D and trimming come from the DNA, and the V and J calls and clone size come from that table. Here the sample has fewer than 55,000 clones; more than 75% occur a single time. Clones ranked in the top ten supply roughly 2.1% of the sample.

The sequenced material came from peripheral blood. The sequence came from a woman aged 55-69 years with acute or convalescent COVID-19. Recombination linked TRBV5-5 to TRBJ1-5; the D gene identity is not certain. The DNA is TGTGCCAGCAGCTTGGATCCAGGATCGGGCAATCAGCCCCAGCATTTT. Translated, it gives CASSLDPGSGNQPQHF.